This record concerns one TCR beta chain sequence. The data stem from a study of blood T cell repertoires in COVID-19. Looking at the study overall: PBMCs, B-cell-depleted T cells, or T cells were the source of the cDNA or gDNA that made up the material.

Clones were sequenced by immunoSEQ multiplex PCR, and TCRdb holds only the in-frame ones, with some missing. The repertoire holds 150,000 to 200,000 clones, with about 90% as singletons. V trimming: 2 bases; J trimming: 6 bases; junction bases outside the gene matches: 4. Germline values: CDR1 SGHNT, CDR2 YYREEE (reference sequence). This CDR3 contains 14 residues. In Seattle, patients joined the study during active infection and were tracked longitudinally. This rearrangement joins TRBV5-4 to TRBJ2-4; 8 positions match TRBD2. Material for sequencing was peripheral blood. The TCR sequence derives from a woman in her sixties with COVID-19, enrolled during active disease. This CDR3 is CASSLGTRGNIQYF. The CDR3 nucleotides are TGTGCCAGCAGCTTAGGGACTAGGGGAAACATTCAGTACTTC.